What follows are 4 T cell receptor beta chains derived from one specimen sequenced in a study of tissue T cells after allogeneic stem cell transplantation. Stated time point: mouse harvest day 14 after allogeneic transplant. The graft held 10^6 splenic CD5+ T cells and 10^7 T-cell-depleted bone marrow cells. Assay: immunoSEQ multiplex PCR; the TCRdb copy retains only in-frame clones and omits some. Counted here are approximately 5,000 clones, around 32% occurring once; the ten biggest clones make up 5.5% to 8.5%. Sequenced sample: skin. These receptors were obtained from a female BALB/c mouse given C57BL/6 T cells with graft-versus-host disease after an allogeneic hematopoietic cell transplant.

A word on this clone: Genes here carry mouse names. The read stops 1 residue short of the end of the CDR3; the missing end is completed from the germline J gene. The V and J genes are TRBV12-1 and TRBJ2-7; 12 nucleotides align to TRBD2. Germline assignment: CDR1 SGHSN and CDR2 HYEKVE. The CDR3 spans 14 residues. After removal of 4 bases from V and 6 bases from J, the junction contained 6 bases not matched to a gene. The sequenced part of the CDR3 DNA is TGTGCCAGCTCCCTGACTGGGGGGGCGCTTGAACAGTAC. It is translated as CASSLTGGALEQY. The CDR3 as a whole reads CASSLTGGALEQYF.

Only a few counts were recorded for this clone. The gene names given are mouse names. Sequencing ends 1 residue short of the CDR3 end; the germline J gene provides the rest. V is TRBV5 and J is TRBJ2-5, with D possibly being TRBD2 (6 bases). The CDR3 sequence is 16 residues long. Germline assignment: CDR1 LGHNA and CDR2 YNLKQL (reference sequence). V lost 0 bases to trimming and J lost 0 bases, with 10 bases between them. Here the CDR3 reads CASSQEGGVNQDTQYF. Incomplete CDR3 DNA: TGTGCCAGCAGCCAAGAGGGGGGAGTGAACCAAGACACCCAGTAC.

In this sample, this clone turned up a few times. All gene names here are mouse names. The DNA ends 1 residue before the CDR3 does, and the rest of the CDR3 is filled in from the germline J gene. The chain joins TRBV26 to TRBJ2-5; D perhaps matches TRBD2 (6 bases). From germline, CDR1 is KGHPV and CDR2 FQNQEV (reference sequence). V was trimmed by 2 bases and J by 6 bases, leaving 9 bases between them. The CDR3 length is 13 residues. The CDR3 here is CASSLLGRDTQYF. The sequenced CDR3 bases are TGTGCCAGCAGTCTGCTGGGGAGGGACACCCAGTAC.

In regard to this clone: Genes and germline come from the mouse. The CDR3 is cut off 1 residue early in the read; its end comes from the germline J gene. This chain links TRBV12-1 with TRBJ1-4; D might be TRBD1 (6 bases). Trimming took 0 bases from V and 0 from J, leaving 13 bases between them. The CDR3 runs 17 residues. Germline lookup yields CDR1 SGHSN and CDR2 HYEKVE. The covered CDR3 bases are TGTGCCAGCTCTCTCGAGGGGACAAAAATTTCCAACGAAAGATTATTT. Protein: CASSLEGTKISNERLF. The complete CDR3 protein is CASSLEGTKISNERLFF. The variable domain in full, completed from reference TRBV12-1 and TRBJ1-4, reads DSGVVQSPRHIIKEKGGRSVLTCIPISGHSNVVWYQQTLGKELKFLIQHYEKVERDKGFLPSRFSVQQFDDYHSEMNMSALELEDSAMYFCASSLEGTKISNERLFFGHGTKLSVL.